This T cell receptor beta chain was found in a study of T-cell memory formation after mild COVID-19 (dated by TCRdb to the early 2020s). In terms of the full investigation: Most TCR sequence clusters were specific to one of the two donors. Longitudinal TCRalpha and TCRbeta repertoire sequencing tracked T-cell clones expanding and contracting after mild COVID-19 in a couple of donors. Two young, previously healthy adult volunteers, one female and one male, were included in the cohort. What the work shows at the level of the full study, not this receptor alone: Contracting CD4+ clones turned up mainly in the CM and EM memory subsets, whereas EMRA was where CD8+ clones were enriched. The study included only a couple of mild cases, and larger cohorts that include severe cases with pre-infection samples were judged to be necessary. The second-wave clones that peaked on day 37 were not confirmed to be SARS-CoV-2 specific. Some responding clones were detected in pre-infection memory, which suggested that pre-existing cross-reactive memory T cells had joined the SARS-CoV-2 response. Balanced CD4/CD8 phenotypes were observed for clones contracting from day 15 to 85, whereas a bias towards CD4+ was observed for a second wave of clones expanding from day 15 to 37.

Sequencing was performed on an Illumina NovaSeq 6000. Using 5'RACE with constant-segment primers, TCRalpha and TCRbeta cDNA libraries were constructed, with sample barcodes and unique molecular identifiers added in the process. Trizol reagent was used to extract RNA from every sample. The libraries were amplified in two PCR steps, and the second step added a second sample barcode and Illumina TruSeq adapters. Sequencing of libraries was performed on an Illumina NovaSeq with 2 x 150 bp paired-end reads. As for the authors' bioinformatics: Demultiplexing of reads and collapsing into UMI-guided consensus sequences were performed with migec v1.2.7. Using mixcr v2.1.11, the UMI consensuses were aligned to TRA and TRB V and J templates and assembled into clonotypes. Expanded or contracted clonotypes were those called significant by both edgeR and NoisET, with noise models trained on biological replicates. For edgeR calls, the cutoffs were a false discovery rate-adjusted p below 0.01 and a log2 fold-change threshold of 1. As an exploratory analysis of dynamics, max-normalized trajectories of the 1000 most abundant clonotypes were examined by PCA with hierarchical clustering. The CD4 or CD8 phenotype of responding clones was assigned using the separately sequenced CD4+ and CD8+ repertoires. Clones were called with MiXCR by TCRdb after fastp trimmed the public reads at Q25, and only in-frame beta chains were retained. Here each entry gathers all rows of one CDR3 protein and keeps the most common genes and DNA. These V and J calls derive from TCRdb rather than the authors' analysis. In all, the sample holds 180,000 or so distinct CDR3 sequences, and approximately 10% of those were seen once. The ten largest clonotypes hold more than 3.5% of the sample.

PBMCs were isolated by Ficoll-Paque density gradient centrifugation. This clonotype was picked up many times. Its antigen is currently not known. Within one base of it there is no much larger clone, and no base qualities were kept. The junction shows trimming of 5 bases on V and 4 bases on J, plus 10 bases between the germline ends. Reading from cysteine to phenylalanine, the CDR3 counts 13 amino acids. The only DNA kept is the CDR3, 39 bases in frame from the first base. CDR1 and CDR2 are read off the germline V gene as SGHTA and FQGTGA. The sample comprised PBMCs or a T cell subset sorted from them (not recorded which). The V and J segments used are TRBV7-3 and TRBJ2-3; a weak D assignment points to TRBD1 (6 bases agree). This clonotype was sampled from a young man who had mild COVID-19 (a few samples of this study predate the infection). The sample titles of this study are shuffled in the database, so cell type and time point are left out; the donor was told from shared clones. The base sequence is TGTGCCAGCAGCACCCGACAGGCAGATACGCAGTATTTT. Its amino acids are CASSTRQADTQYF.